This T cell receptor beta chain emerged from a study of shared clonotypes between healthy human individuals. Regarding the study as a whole: Sharing across four donors was highest in naive CD4 (approximately 5%) and lowest in memory CD8 (around 0.4%).

The germline V gene encodes CDR1 SNHLY and CDR2 FYNNEI. This CDR3 region has 14 residues. Trimming left V 8 bases short and J 5 bases short, with 16 bases between. As regards this clone: Its antigen is unknown.

Clones were sequenced by immunoSEQ multiplex PCR, and TCRdb holds only the in-frame ones, with some missing. Of over a million clones in the sample, nearly 99% are singletons; the top ten hold around 0.47%. This chain uses TRBV2 with TRBJ2-1; no definite D call. This receptor was taken from a man between 25 and 39 years old in good health. The sequencing input was naive CD4+ T cells sorted from blood. Subset described: CD45RA+ positively selected. The CDR3 DNA reads as TGTGCCAGCTCTGACTCGATGGCCAACAATGAGCAGTTCTTC. This gives the protein CASSDSMANNEQFF.